This TCR beta chain emerged from a study of regulatory T cells in long-lasting Graves disease. V lost 1 base and J lost 3; bases outside the gene matches: 9. CDR1 is MNHEY and CDR2 is SMNVEV in the germline V gene (reference sequence). The CDR3 length is 19 residues. Time point indicated: newly diagnosed GD, antithyroid drugs for less than 3 months. PBMCs provided the RNA from which the TCR library was made. Construction of TCR beta libraries relied on iRepertoire HTBI primers and on Arm-PCR targeting CDR3 regions. Each CDR3 protein is one row after TCRdb ran MiXCR on the multiplex PCR reads. The sample comprises roughly 410,000 distinct CDR3 sequences, roughly 15% of which are singletons, and about 7.6% rests with the top ten. The sample also formed part of further work on T cells in Graves' hyperthyroidism and ophthalmopathy.

V and J are TRBV27 and TRBJ2-1; 13 bases are shared with TRBD2. The input for sequencing was peripheral blood mononuclear cells (PBMCs), taken at new diagnosis, from a patient treated with antithyroid drugs. The source is a woman aged 40-49 years with Graves disease. For the CDR3, the DNA is TGTGCCAGCAGTTTATTGGTGGAGGGACTAGCGGGATACTACAATGAGCAGTTCTTC. This codes for CASSLLVEGLAGYYNEQFF.